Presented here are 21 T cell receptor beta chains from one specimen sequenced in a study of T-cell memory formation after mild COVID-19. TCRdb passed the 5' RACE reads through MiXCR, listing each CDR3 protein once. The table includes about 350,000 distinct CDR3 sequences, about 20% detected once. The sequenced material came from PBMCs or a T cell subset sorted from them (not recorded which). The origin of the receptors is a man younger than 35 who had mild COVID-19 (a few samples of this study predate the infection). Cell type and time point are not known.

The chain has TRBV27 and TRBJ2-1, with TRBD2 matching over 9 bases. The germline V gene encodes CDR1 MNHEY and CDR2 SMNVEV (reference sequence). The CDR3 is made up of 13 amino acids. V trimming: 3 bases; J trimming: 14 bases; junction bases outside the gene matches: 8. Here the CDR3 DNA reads TGTGCCAGCAGTTTCCGGGACCAGCGGGGGGAGTTCTTC. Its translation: CASSFRDQRGEFF.

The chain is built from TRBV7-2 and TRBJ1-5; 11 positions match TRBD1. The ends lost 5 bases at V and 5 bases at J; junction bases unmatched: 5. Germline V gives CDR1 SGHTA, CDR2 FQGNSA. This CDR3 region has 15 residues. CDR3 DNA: TGTGCCAGCAGCCTCGGACAGGGGGCTTATCAGCCCCAGCATTTT. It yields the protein CASSLGQGAYQPQHF. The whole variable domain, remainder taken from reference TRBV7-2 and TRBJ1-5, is GAGVSQSPSNKVTEKGKDVELRCDPISGHTALYWYRQSLGQGLEFLIYFQGNSAPDKSGLPSDRFSAERTGGSVSTLTIQRTQQEDSAVYLCASSLGQGAYQPQHFGDGTRLSIL.

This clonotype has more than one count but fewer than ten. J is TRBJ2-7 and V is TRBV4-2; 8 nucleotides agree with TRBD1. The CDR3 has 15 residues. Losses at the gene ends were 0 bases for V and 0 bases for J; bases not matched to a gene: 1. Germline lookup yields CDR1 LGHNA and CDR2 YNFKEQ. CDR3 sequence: CASSQDGTGSYEQYF. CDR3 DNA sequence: TGTGCCAGCAGCCAAGATGGGACAGGCTCCTACGAGCAGTACTTC.

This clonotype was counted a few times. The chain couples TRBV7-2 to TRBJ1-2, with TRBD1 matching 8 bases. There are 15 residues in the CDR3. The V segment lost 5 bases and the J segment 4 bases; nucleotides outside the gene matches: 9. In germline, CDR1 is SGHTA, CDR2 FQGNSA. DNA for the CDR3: TGTGCCAGCAGCCCCGGACAGGGTGACGCCTATGGCTACACCTTC. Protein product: CASSPGQGDAYGYTF.

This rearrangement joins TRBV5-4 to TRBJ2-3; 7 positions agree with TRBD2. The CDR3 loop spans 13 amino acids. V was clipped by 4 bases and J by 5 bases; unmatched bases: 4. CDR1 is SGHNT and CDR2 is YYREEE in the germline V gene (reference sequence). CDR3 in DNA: TGTGCCAGCAGCGGACTAGTGGAAGATACGCAGTATTTT. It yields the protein CASSGLVEDTQYF.

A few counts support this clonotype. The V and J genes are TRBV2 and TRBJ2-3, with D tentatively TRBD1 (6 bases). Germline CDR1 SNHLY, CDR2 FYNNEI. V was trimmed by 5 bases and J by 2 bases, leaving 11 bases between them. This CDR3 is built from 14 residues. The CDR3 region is CASSRRDITDTQYF. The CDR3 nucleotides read TGTGCCAGCAGTCGACGGGACATCACAGATACGCAGTATTTT.

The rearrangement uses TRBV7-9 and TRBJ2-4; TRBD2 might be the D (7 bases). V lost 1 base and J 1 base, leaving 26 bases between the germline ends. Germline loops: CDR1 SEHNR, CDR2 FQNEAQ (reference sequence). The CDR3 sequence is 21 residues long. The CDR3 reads CASSLGAGRRGRRRAKNIQYF. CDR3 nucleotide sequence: TGTGCCAGCAGCTTAGGAGCGGGACGCCGGGGGCGTCGCAGGGCCAAAAACATTCAGTACTTC. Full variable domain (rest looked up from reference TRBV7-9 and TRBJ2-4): DTGVSQNPRHKITKRGQNVTFRCDPISEHNRLYWYRQTLGQGPEFLTYFQNEAQLEKSRLLSDRFSAERPKGSFSTLEIQRTEQGDSAMYLCASSLGAGRRGRRRAKNIQYFGAGTRLSVL.

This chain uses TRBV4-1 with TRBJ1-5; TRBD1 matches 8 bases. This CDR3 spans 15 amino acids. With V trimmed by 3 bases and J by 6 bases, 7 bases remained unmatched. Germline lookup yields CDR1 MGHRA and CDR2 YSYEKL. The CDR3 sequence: CASSHYRGEGQPQHF. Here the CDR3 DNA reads TGCGCCAGCAGCCACTACAGGGGGGAAGGTCAGCCCCAGCATTTT.

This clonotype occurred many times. In nucleotides, the CDR3 is TGTGCCAGCAGCTTAAAAGGGGTGAACACTGAAGCTTTCTTT. Encoded protein: CASSLKGVNTEAFF. The chain carries TRBV7-2 and TRBJ1-1, with a tentative D call TRBD1 (5 bases). V shed 2 bases and J shed 0 bases, with 7 bases lying between them. CDR1 and CDR2 (germline): SGHTA, FQGNSA. CDR3 length: 14 amino acids.

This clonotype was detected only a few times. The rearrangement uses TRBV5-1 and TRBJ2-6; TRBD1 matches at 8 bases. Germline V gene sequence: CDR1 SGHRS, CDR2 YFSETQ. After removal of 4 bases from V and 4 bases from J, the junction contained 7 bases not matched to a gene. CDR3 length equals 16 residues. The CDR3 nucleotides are TGCGCCAGCAGCATGGACAGGGATGTCGGGGCCAACGTCCTGACTTTC. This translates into CASSMDRDVGANVLTF.

CDR3: CASSSGQHPYEQYV. The DNA for the CDR3 is TGTGCCAGCAGTTCCGGACAACACCCCTACGAGCAGTACGTC. The chain couples TRBV28 to TRBJ2-7; a possible D gene is TRBD1 (5 bases). Germline lookup yields CDR1 MDHEN and CDR2 SYDVKM. The CDR3 has 14 amino acids. Between the trimmed V and J ends, which lost 4 bases and 2 bases, there was a span of 12 bases.

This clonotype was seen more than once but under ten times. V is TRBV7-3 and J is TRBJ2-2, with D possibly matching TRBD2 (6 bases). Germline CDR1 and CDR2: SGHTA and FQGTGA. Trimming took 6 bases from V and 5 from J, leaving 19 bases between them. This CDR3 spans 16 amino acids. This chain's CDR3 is CASSPTTGAGTGELFF. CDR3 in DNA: TGTGCCAGCAGTCCCACGACTGGTGCGGGGACCGGGGAGCTGTTTTTT.

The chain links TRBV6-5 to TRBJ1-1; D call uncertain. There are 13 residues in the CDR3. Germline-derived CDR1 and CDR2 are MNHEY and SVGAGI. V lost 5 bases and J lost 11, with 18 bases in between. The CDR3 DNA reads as TGTGCCAGCAGTCCTGGGCCGTGGGGTATTGCTTTCTTT. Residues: CASSPGPWGIAFF.

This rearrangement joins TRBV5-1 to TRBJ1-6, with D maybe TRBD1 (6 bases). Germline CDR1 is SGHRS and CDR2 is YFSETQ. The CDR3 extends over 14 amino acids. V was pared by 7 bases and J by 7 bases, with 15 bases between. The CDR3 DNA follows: TGCGCCAGCCGGGTTGGACAGCTGAATTCACCCCTCCACTTT. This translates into CASRVGQLNSPLHF.

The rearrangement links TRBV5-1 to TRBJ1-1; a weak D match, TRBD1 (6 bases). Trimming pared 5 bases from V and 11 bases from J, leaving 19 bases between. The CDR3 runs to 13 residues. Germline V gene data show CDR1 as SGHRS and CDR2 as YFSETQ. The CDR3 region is CASRDSQKVKAFF. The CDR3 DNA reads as TGCGCCAGCAGGGACAGTCAGAAAGTGAAGGCTTTCTTT.

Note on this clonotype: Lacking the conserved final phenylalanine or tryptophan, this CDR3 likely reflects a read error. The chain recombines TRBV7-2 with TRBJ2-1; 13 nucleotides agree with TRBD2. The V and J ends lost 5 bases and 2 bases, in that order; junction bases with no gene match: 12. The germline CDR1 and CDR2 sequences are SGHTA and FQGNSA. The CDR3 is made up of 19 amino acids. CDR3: CASSLRLAGGRAPYNEQFL. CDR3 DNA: TGTGCCAGCAGCCTCCGACTAGCGGGGGGCCGGGCTCCCTACAATGAGCAGTTCTTA.

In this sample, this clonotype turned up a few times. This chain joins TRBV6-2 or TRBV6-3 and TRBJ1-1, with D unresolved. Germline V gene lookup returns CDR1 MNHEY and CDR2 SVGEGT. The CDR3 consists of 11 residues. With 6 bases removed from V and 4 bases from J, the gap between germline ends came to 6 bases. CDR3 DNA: TGTGCCAGCAGGTGGGTCACTGAAGCTTTCTTT. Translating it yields CASRWVTEAFF.

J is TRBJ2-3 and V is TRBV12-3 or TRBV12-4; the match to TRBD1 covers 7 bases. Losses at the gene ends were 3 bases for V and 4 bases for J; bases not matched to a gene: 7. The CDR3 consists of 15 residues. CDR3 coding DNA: TGTGCCAGCAGTTTGACAGGGTGGGGGTCAGATACGCAGTATTTT. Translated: CASSLTGWGSDTQYF.

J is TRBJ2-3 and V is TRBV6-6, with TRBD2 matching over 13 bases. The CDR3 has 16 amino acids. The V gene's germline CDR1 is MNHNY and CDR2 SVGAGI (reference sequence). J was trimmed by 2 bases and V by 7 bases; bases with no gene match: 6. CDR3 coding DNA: TGTGCCAGCATACCCGGACTAGCGGGAGCCACAGATACGCAGTATTTT. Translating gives CASIPGLAGATDTQYF.

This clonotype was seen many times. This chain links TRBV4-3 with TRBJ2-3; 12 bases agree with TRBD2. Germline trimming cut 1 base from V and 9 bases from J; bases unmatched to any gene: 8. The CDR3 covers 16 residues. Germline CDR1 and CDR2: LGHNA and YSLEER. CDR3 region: CASSQVWLAGGPTQYF. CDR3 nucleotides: TGCGCCAGCAGCCAAGTCTGGCTAGCGGGGGGGCCAACGCAGTATTTT.

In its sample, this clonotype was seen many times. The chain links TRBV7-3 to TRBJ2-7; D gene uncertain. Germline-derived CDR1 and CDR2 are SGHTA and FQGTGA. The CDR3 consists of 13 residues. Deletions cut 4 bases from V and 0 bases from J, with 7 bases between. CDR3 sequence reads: CASSSGSSYEQYF. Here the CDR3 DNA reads TGTGCCAGCAGCTCCGGAAGCTCCTACGAGCAGTACTTC.